The 11 T cell receptor beta chains below were found in one sample sequenced in a study of T cell repertoires in cytomegalovirus infection (dated by TCRdb to the late 2010s). TCRdb names Illumina HiSeq 1500 as the instrument used. TCRdb ran its own pipeline on the public reads, namely fastp trimming at Q25 and MiXCR clone calling, and kept in-frame beta chains. One record per CDR3 amino acid sequence lists the most common genes and DNA. Within this sample are 680,000 or so distinct CDR3 sequences, with roughly a third of them counted one time only. The ten largest account for under 3.5% of the sample. Input material: PBMCs. The receptors shown here come from a human donor in good health (CMV status not recorded). Some clones in this sample may be carry-over from other donors' samples.

V is TRBV28 and J is TRBJ1-4, with D uncertain. V lost 2 bases to trimming and J lost 0 bases, with 10 bases between them. Germline V gene data show CDR1 as MDHEN and CDR2 as SYDVKM. The CDR3 has 16 residues. Written as DNA, the CDR3 is TGTGCCAGCAGTTTAAGGCACGCCGCAACTAATGAAAAACTGTTTTTT. Residues: CASSLRHAATNEKLFF. The entire variable domain, with the rest obtained from reference TRBV28 and TRBJ1-4, is as follows: DVKVTQSSRYLVKRTGEKVFLECVQDMDHENMFWYRQDPGLGLRLIYFSYDVKMKEKGDIPEGYSVSREKKERFSLILESASTNQTSMYLCASSLRHAATNEKLFFGSGTQLSVL.

This clonotype was detected only a few times. J is TRBJ2-7 and V is TRBV11-2, with 7 bases lining up with TRBD2. The V gene's germline CDR1 is SGHAT and CDR2 FQNNGV. J gave up 2 bases and V 3 bases, and 4 bases lay outside the gene matches. CDR3 length: 14 amino acids. CDR3 coding DNA: TGTGCCAGCAGCTTGGGGGGGGTAACCTACGAGCAGTACTTC. Residues: CASSLGGVTYEQYF.

This clonotype was seen many times. The V call is TRBV12-3 or TRBV12-4, the J call TRBJ2-7; no reliable D call. The CDR3 extends over 12 amino acids. V dropped 2 bases and J dropped 5 bases, with 7 bases sitting between them. This chain's CDR3 is CASSLRLNEQYF. CDR3 DNA sequence: TGTGCCAGCAGTTTAAGGTTGAACGAGCAGTACTTC.

CDR3 coding DNA: TGCAGCGTAGGAGAGGGGAAGGGACTGTTTTTT. Protein: CSVGEGKGLFF. This chain connects TRBV29-1 to TRBJ2-2, with D perhaps TRBD1 or TRBD2 (5 bases each). The germline CDR1 and CDR2 sequences are SQVTM and ANQGSEA. The V end lost 6 bases, the J end lost 14 bases, and 16 bases lay between the germline ends. CDR3 length: 11 residues.

The chain combines TRBV6-5 with TRBJ1-1; weak D call: TRBD1 (5 bases). Trimming took off 6 bases at V and 0 bases at J, with 17 bases between the two ends. Germline values: CDR1 MNHEY, CDR2 SVGAGI. The CDR3 sequence is 16 residues long. CDR3: CASRSTHQGLNTEAFF. CDR3 nucleotides: TGTGCCAGCAGATCCACCCATCAGGGCTTGAACACTGAAGCTTTCTTT.

J is TRBJ2-7 and V is TRBV6-6; D remains ambiguous. The germline gives CDR1 MNHNY, CDR2 SVGAGI (reference sequence). The CDR3 has 13 residues. Trimming stripped 4 bases from V and 6 bases from J, with 13 bases between. The CDR3 region has the DNA TGTGCCAGCAGTTTCTACCCCATGGGCGAGCAGTACTTC. This sequence encodes CASSFYPMGEQYF.

The V call is TRBV10-3, the J call TRBJ2-7; 11 positions match TRBD1. The trim removed 10 bases at V and 6 bases at J, leaving 14 bases unmatched. Germline V gene data show CDR1 as ENHRY and CDR2 as SYGVKD. CDR3 length: 15 residues. Written as DNA, the CDR3 is TGTGCCACAAAACCGGGACAGGGGGTTGCCGGCGAGCAGTACTTC. Translating gives CATKPGQGVAGEQYF.

This chain uses TRBV7-4 with TRBJ1-1; D gene uncertain. V lost 1 base and J lost 7, with 7 bases in between. The CDR3 is 12 amino acids. Germline CDR1 is SGHVT and CDR2 is SQSDAQ. CDR3 bases: TGTGCCAGCAGCTTAGTTGGGGTTGAAGCTTTCTTT. Amino acids: CASSLVGVEAFF.

The chain carries TRBV27 and TRBJ1-2; 10 bases map to TRBD1. The CDR3 runs 15 residues. Trimming at V came to 5 bases and at J to 3 bases, leaving 6 bases not matched to a gene. Germline CDR1 reads MNHEY; CDR2 reads SMNVEV (reference sequence). The CDR3 spells CASSPRQGADYGYTF. Written as DNA, the CDR3 is TGTGCCAGCAGTCCACGACAGGGGGCCGACTATGGCTACACCTTC.

V usage is TRBV12-3 or TRBV12-4 and J usage is TRBJ1-2; no clear D. Trimming left V 6 bases short and J 2 bases short, with 13 bases between. This CDR3 has 14 residues. CDR3 protein: CASSQGLGNYGYTF. Here the CDR3 DNA reads TGTGCCAGCAGCCAAGGACTGGGGAACTATGGCTACACCTTC.

The gene calls are TRBV28 and TRBJ1-6; perhaps TRBD1 as D (6 bases). V was pared by 4 bases and J by 7 bases, with 14 bases between. The CDR3 contains 15 residues. Germline-derived CDR1 and CDR2 are MDHEN and SYDVKM. CDR3 amino acids: CASSSPGARNSPLHF. The DNA for the CDR3 is TGTGCCAGCAGTTCCCCAGGGGCGAGAAATTCACCCCTCCACTTT.